This T cell receptor (beta chain) was captured in a study of beta chain features in type 1 diabetes (dated by TCRdb to the late 2010s). Regarding the complete study: Mean age, gender distribution, total cell number and subset yield were not different between patients and healthy donors. A total of 107,917,701 sorted cells were examined across all samples, and the number of cells per subset was strongly correlated with RNA yield. In the study, recently diagnosed type 1 diabetes patients and matched healthy donors were compared on the TCRB repertoires of their sorted circulating CD4+ T cell subsets. Naive and central memory subsets were obtained from all 30 or so donors, but regulatory and stem cell-like memory subsets were isolated from only 8 patients and roughly eight healthy donors. Findings and caveats that apply to the study as a whole: PCR may preferentially amplify shorter templates, but because patient and control samples were amplified and corrected together, any resulting skew would affect both groups equally. Fewer insertions and more nucleotide deletions at VDJ recombination sites were observed in patients with type 1 diabetes, implying thymic rearrangement abnormalities. Because cDNA was sequenced instead of genomic DNA, highly expressing activated cells could be over-represented, though the groups showed no difference in activation or CD3 levels. The naive, central memory and regulatory TCRB repertoires appeared to resemble one another more closely among patients than among healthy donors. A moderate but significant shortening of TCRB CDR3 length was observed in type 1 diabetes patients in all four CD4+ subsets. Because the HLA sub-analyses included only small numbers of individuals, any influence of HLA type on TCRB rearrangement was left unresolved.

Only a few counts were recorded for this clone. No antigen is known for it. Per-nucleotide qualities are absent, and no much larger clonotype sits a single base away. Each donor gave one peripheral blood draw, averaging roughly 120 mL, which was collected into heparinised tubes. Naive, central memory, regulatory and stem cell-like memory CD4+ T cells were sorted on a BD FACSAria II using a panel including CD45RO, CCR7, CD25, CD127, CD95 and CD27. Purity was above 98% for every sorted population. PBMCs were separated immediately by Lymphoprep density gradient centrifugation and were stained directly, without being cultured. So that batch effects would be minimized, each experiment stained and sorted samples in pairs, pairing one healthy donor with one patient. All of the isolated RNA was reverse transcribed with the High Capacity cDNA Reverse Transcription Kit, so expressed TCRB transcripts were sequenced. Deep immunoSEQ sequencing was performed on naive, central memory and regulatory T cell samples, with an average of about 3.6 million total reads per sample. After sorted cells were lysed in RLT buffer, RNA was extracted with DNase-treated RNeasy Micro or Mini kits, with the choice depending on cell number. To prevent cross-contamination, every cell subset was processed on its own, while patient and healthy donor samples were processed together. The immunoSEQ multiplex PCR was used to amplify TCRB sequences from cDNA, generating 87-bp fragments that spanned the CDR3 region. Sequencing of the amplicons was performed on the Illumina HiSeq platform. The original pipeline was this. PCR bias was corrected computationally using synthetic template baselines, and reads within Hamming distance 2 were collapsed, with unmergeable singletons discarded. Reads were aligned against IMGT to assign V, D and J genes, CDR3 length and insertions or deletions at six rearrangement sites. Within each subset, clonotype counts were normalized to the number of sorted cells before true diversity and Gini coefficients were calculated with the tcR R package. The overlap coefficient, calculated on TCRB nucleotide sequences, was used to quantify repertoire sharing. As a proxy for the pre-selection repertoire, out-of-frame TCRB sequences from naive cells were analyzed. The immuneACCESS repertoire file appears here via TCRdb, limited to in-frame rearrangements. These files lack a portion of the clones; in checked studies, under half of the deficit traces to unresolved V genes, and the cause of the others is not known. V and J calls plus clone size are reproduced from that table; the DNA served to infer D and trimming. Recorded for this sample are more than 550,000 clones; around an eighth of them occurred a single time. The top ten clonotypes cover just under 0.04% of the sample.

This receptor was obtained from a man aged 18 to 30 with type 1 diabetes. The sequenced sample was naive CD4+ T cells from blood. The cell subset or site label on this specimen signifies: true naive CD4+ T cells.

The CDR3 protein sequence reads: CASSLVGLAVPEQFF. The nucleotides read TGTGCCAGCAGCTTAGTAGGACTAGCGGTTCCAGAGCAGTTCTTC. The receptor chain draws on TRBV7-9 and TRBJ2-1; a stretch of 10 junction bases matches TRBD2. The germline V and J ends show losses of 1 base and 10 bases respectively, and no gene match explains 7 bases of the junction. The CDR3 starts with the cysteine, ends with the phenylalanine, and has 15 residues. The read is trimmed to its CDR3 DNA, 45 bases read in frame from base 1. CDR1 and CDR2 were assigned from the germline V gene (reference sequence) as SEHNR and FQNEAQ.